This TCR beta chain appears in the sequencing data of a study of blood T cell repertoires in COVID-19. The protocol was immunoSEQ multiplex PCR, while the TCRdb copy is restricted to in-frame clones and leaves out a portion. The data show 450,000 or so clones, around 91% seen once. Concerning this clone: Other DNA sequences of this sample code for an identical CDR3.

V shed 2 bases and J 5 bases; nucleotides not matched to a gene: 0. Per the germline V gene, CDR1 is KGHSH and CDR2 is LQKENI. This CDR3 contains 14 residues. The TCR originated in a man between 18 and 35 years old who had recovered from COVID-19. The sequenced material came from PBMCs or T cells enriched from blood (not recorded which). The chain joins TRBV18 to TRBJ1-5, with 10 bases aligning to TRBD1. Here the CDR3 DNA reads TGTGCCAGCTCACCAGGGACAGGGGATCAGCCCCAGCATTTT. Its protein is CASSPGTGDQPQHF.